A single sample gave rise to the 28 T cell receptor beta chains below, sequenced in a study of blood T cell repertoires in COVID-19. Data came from immunoSEQ multiplex PCR; TCRdb stores just in-frame clones and leaves some out. The repertoire has approximately 35,000 clones, about 89% of them found once; the top ten carry roughly 44%. Source material: peripheral blood. Receptors were obtained from a human donor in a cohort sampled during active COVID-19.

In its sample, this clone was seen once. The V gene is TRBV29-1, the J gene TRBJ2-3, with D possibly being TRBD2 (6 bases). Germline V gene lookup returns CDR1 SQVTM and CDR2 ANQGSEA. This CDR3 is built from 15 residues. V was shortened by 5 bases and J by 1 base, with 16 bases between the two germline ends. The CDR3 is CSVLPPSAGTDTQYF. The CDR3 DNA sequence: TGCAGCGTTCTACCCCCTAGCGCGGGCACAGATACGCAGTATTTT.

J is TRBJ1-1 and V is TRBV4-1; TRBD1 might be the D (6 bases). V dropped 2 bases and J dropped 0 bases, with 13 bases sitting between them. CDR3 length: 16 residues. Looked up from germline, CDR1 is MGHRA and CDR2 is YSYEKL. The CDR3 DNA is TGCGCCAGCAGCCAACCAACAGGGAGGGTGAACACTGAAGCTTTCTTT. It specifies CASSQPTGRVNTEAFF.

This chain links TRBV6-2 or TRBV6-3 with TRBJ2-3, with 10 positions matching TRBD2. Germline-derived CDR1 and CDR2 are MNHEY and SVGEGT. Germline trimming cut 2 bases from V and 7 bases from J; bases unmatched to any gene: 9. This CDR3 region has 16 residues. In nucleotides, the CDR3 is TGTGCCAGCAGTTACAGTACTAGCGGGGAGGCAAATACGCAGTATTTT. It translates to CASSYSTSGEANTQYF.

This chain links TRBV14 with TRBJ1-2, with 9 positions matching TRBD1. Trimming took 4 bases from V and 6 from J; bases not matched to a gene: 9. This CDR3 is 15 amino acids long. Germline lookup yields CDR1 SGHDN and CDR2 FVKESK. This CDR3 is CASSPRDRVFHGYTF. CDR3 nucleotide sequence: TGTGCCAGCAGCCCCCGGGACAGGGTGTTCCATGGCTACACCTTC.

The chain joins TRBV11-3 to TRBJ2-1, with unresolved D. There are 12 residues in the CDR3. V shed 0 bases and J shed 9 bases, with 6 bases lying between them. Germline CDR1 and CDR2: SGHNT and YENEEA. Here the CDR3 reads CASSLDSSEQFF. Here the CDR3 DNA reads TGTGCCAGCAGCTTAGATTCCAGTGAGCAGTTCTTC.

The chain combines TRBV5-5 with TRBJ2-1; tentative D call: TRBD2 (5 bases). Germline V gene sequence: CDR1 SGHKS, CDR2 YYEKEE (reference sequence). Trimming shortened V by 1 base and J by 12 bases, and 20 bases separated the two germline ends. The CDR3 loop spans 15 amino acids. As DNA, the CDR3 is TGTGCCAGCAGCTTGAATCGAGGAGGCCTTTCTATGCAGTTCTTC. It yields the protein CASSLNRGGLSMQFF.

This chain connects TRBV19 to TRBJ2-2; TRBD1 matches at 10 bases. Germline V gene data show CDR1 as LNHDA and CDR2 as SQIVND (reference sequence). CDR3 length equals 14 residues. The CDR3 protein is CAISGTGVAGELFF. The CDR3 DNA reads TGTGCAATCAGTGGGACAGGGGTGGCCGGGGAGCTGTTTTTT.

The genes are TRBV6-5 and TRBJ2-1; tentative D call: TRBD1 (5 bases). Trimming removed 5 bases from V and 8 bases from J, with 10 bases in between. Germline CDR1 is MNHEY and CDR2 is SVGAGI. This CDR3 is 12 amino acids long. CDR3 protein: CASSQQGYEQFF. CDR3 DNA: TGTGCCAGCAGTCAGCAGGGTTATGAGCAGTTCTTC.

The genes are TRBV19 and TRBJ2-7; a weak D match, TRBD2 (5 bases). The germline gives CDR1 LNHDA, CDR2 SQIVND (reference sequence). V lost 4 bases and J 2 bases, leaving 12 bases between the germline ends. The CDR3 runs to 14 residues. Written as DNA, the CDR3 is TGTGCCAGTAGTACCGATCCGCGGGCCTACGAGCAGTACTTC. Its translation is CASSTDPRAYEQYF.

J is TRBJ2-2 and V is TRBV29-1, with 9 positions matching TRBD1. The germline gives CDR1 SQVTM, CDR2 ANQGSEA. The ends lost 4 bases at V and 4 bases at J; junction bases unmatched: 4. The CDR3 extends over 14 amino acids. Here the CDR3 reads CSVGRTGVTGELFF. The CDR3, as DNA: TGCAGCGTTGGCCGGACAGGGGTCACCGGGGAGCTGTTTTTT.

The chain has TRBV10-1 and TRBJ2-4, with a tentative D call TRBD1 (5 bases). This CDR3 spans 15 amino acids. V was cut by 2 bases and J by 2 bases, with 10 bases left in between. The germline CDR1 and CDR2 sequences are WNHNN and SYGVQD (reference sequence). The CDR3 reads CASSEGAEPKNIQYF. For the CDR3, the DNA is TGCGCCAGCAGTGAGGGGGCAGAGCCCAAAAACATTCAGTACTTC.

The J gene is TRBJ2-3, the V gene TRBV4-1; maybe TRBD1 (5 bases). V was clipped by 3 bases and J by 0 bases, with 13 bases between them. This CDR3 spans 16 amino acids. Per the germline V gene, CDR1 is MGHRA and CDR2 is YSYEKL. CDR3 coding DNA: TGCGCCAGCAGCCAGGAAGCAGGGCCGAGCACAGATACGCAGTATTTT. This translates into CASSQEAGPSTDTQYF.

This clone has only a few counts. CDR3 bases: TGTGCCAGCATTTTACAGGGCTCGAACACTGAAGCTTTCTTT. Translation gives CASILQGSNTEAFF. V gene TRBV6-5 combines with J gene TRBJ1-1, with a possible D match to TRBD1 (6 bases). Germline-derived CDR1 and CDR2 are MNHEY and SVGAGI. Trimming left V 7 bases short and J 1 base short, with 13 bases between. This CDR3 is built from 14 residues.

This chain connects TRBV28 to TRBJ2-4; 7 bases map to TRBD1. This CDR3 is built from 13 residues. Germline loops: CDR1 MDHEN, CDR2 SYDVKM. CDR3 DNA: TGTGCGACGGACAGGTCGGGCAAAAACATTCAGTACTTC. This translates into CATDRSGKNIQYF.

The chain uses TRBV7-9 and TRBJ1-1; D may be TRBD1 (6 bases). Trimming removed 1 base at V and 3 bases at J, with 15 bases between. The CDR3 loop spans 16 amino acids. From germline, CDR1 is SEHNR and CDR2 FQNEAQ (reference sequence). The CDR3 nucleotides are TGTGCCAGCAGCTTAGAAGGGCCAGGGGCGCACACTGAAGCTTTCTTT. Protein product: CASSLEGPGAHTEAFF.

This chain connects TRBV2 to TRBJ2-2; 11 bases are a match to TRBD1. This CDR3 has 17 residues. Germline CDR1 and CDR2: SNHLY and FYNNEI. The ends lost 7 bases at V and 3 bases at J; junction bases unmatched: 10. CDR3 loop: CASNHRRGQGDTGELFF. The CDR3 nucleotides read TGTGCCAGCAATCACCGCCGGGGACAGGGGGACACCGGGGAGCTGTTTTTT.

The J gene is TRBJ1-3, the V gene TRBV6-5, with unresolved D. CDR1 is MNHEY, CDR2 SVGAGI, per germline. This CDR3 is built from 15 residues. The V and J ends lost 7 bases and 0 bases respectively, with 13 bases between them. CDR3 in DNA: TGTGCCAGCAAGGAGACGGTGAACTCTGGAAACACCATATATTTT. It specifies CASKETVNSGNTIYF.

The genes are TRBV5-1 and TRBJ1-1, with D maybe TRBD1 (5 bases). The CDR3 runs 14 residues. Deletions cut 2 bases from V and 4 bases from J, with 12 bases between. The germline CDR1 and CDR2 sequences are SGHRS and YFSETQ. The CDR3 nucleotides are TGCGCCAGCAGCTTTCAGGGCCTGGGCACTGAAGCTTTCTTT. Its translation is CASSFQGLGTEAFF.

Only one count was recorded for this clone. The chain combines TRBV4-3 with TRBJ2-7, with 11 bases aligning to TRBD2. Germline CDR1 LGHNA, CDR2 YSLEER. The V and J ends lost 1 base and 1 base, in that order; junction bases with no gene match: 3. The CDR3 spans 16 residues. DNA for the CDR3: TGCGCCAGCAGCCAAGCAGGGACTAGCGGTTCCTACGAGCAGTACTTC. It is translated as CASSQAGTSGSYEQYF.

The V gene is TRBV6-5, the J gene TRBJ2-1, with 12 bases fitting TRBD2. Germline V lookup: CDR1 MNHEY, CDR2 SVGAGI. This CDR3 has 13 amino acids. V dropped 9 bases and J dropped 5; count of bases not matched to a gene: 2. This CDR3 is CASRLAGDNEQFF. CDR3 coding DNA: TGTGCCAGTCGACTAGCGGGGGACAATGAGCAGTTCTTC.

The chain recombines TRBV5-1 with TRBJ1-6; TRBD1 might be the D (6 bases). V gave up 0 bases and J gave up 7 bases, with 14 bases separating them. The CDR3 has 16 amino acids. Germline CDR1 is SGHRS and CDR2 is YFSETQ. In nucleotides, the CDR3 is TGCGCCAGCAGCTTGGTCTGGCAGGGGCGGAATTCACCCCTCCACTTT. Protein product: CASSLVWQGRNSPLHF.

The rearrangement uses TRBV21-1 and TRBJ1-5; TRBD1, as called in the table, went unchecked against the DNA. TRBV21-1 is marked as a pseudogene. The CDR3 runs 16 residues. The CDR3 is CASSKEQQGAACPQHF. The CDR3 nucleotides read TGTGCCAGCAGCAAAGAGCAACAGGGGGCCGCTTGCCCCCAGCATTTT.

This sequence joins TRBV6-5 and TRBJ2-2; maybe TRBD1 (6 bases). The CDR3 extends over 13 amino acids. Germline V gives CDR1 MNHEY, CDR2 SVGAGI. Trimming stripped 8 bases from V and 2 bases from J, with 9 bases between. The DNA for the CDR3 is TGTGCCAGCTCAGGGGTTAACACCGGGGAGCTGTTTTTT. Amino acids: CASSGVNTGELFF.

V gene TRBV5-1 combines with J gene TRBJ2-7, with a tentative D call TRBD1 (6 bases). Germline CDR1 is SGHRS and CDR2 is YFSETQ. This CDR3 is 14 amino acids long. Between the trimmed V and J ends, which lost 1 base and 1 base, there was a span of 9 bases. Here the CDR3 reads CASSLTGPSYEQYF. CDR3 sequence (DNA): TGCGCCAGCAGCTTGACAGGGCCTTCCTACGAGCAGTACTTC.

This chain uses TRBV6-5 with TRBJ2-7; 9 bases agree with TRBD1. The CDR3 is 15 residues long. V lost 0 bases, J lost 4 bases, and 4 bases stayed unmatched. Per germline, CDR1 MNHEY and CDR2 SVGAGI. As DNA, the CDR3 is TGTGCCAGCAGTTACTCCTGGGACAGGGCTTACGAGCAGTACTTC. Its protein is CASSYSWDRAYEQYF.

The chain employs TRBV6-2 or TRBV6-3 and TRBJ2-5; 9 nucleotides align to TRBD1. The V gene's germline CDR1 is MNHEY and CDR2 SVGEGT. The CDR3 contains 15 residues. Trimming took 8 bases from V and 5 from J; bases not matched to a gene: 12. The CDR3 sequence: CASCPDRGCFETQYF. The CDR3 bases are TGTGCCAGCTGCCCCGACAGGGGGTGCTTTGAGACCCAGTACTTC.

V is TRBV5-1 and J is TRBJ1-2; no firm D call. Trimming stripped 1 base from V and 4 bases from J, with 11 bases between. Germline CDR1 reads SGHRS; CDR2 reads YFSETQ. This CDR3 comprises 14 residues. The CDR3 bases are TGCGCCAGCAGCTTGTTTGAGGGCGGCTATGGCTACACCTTC. Protein: CASSLFEGGYGYTF.

Only one count was recorded for this clone. The rearrangement uses TRBV5-1 and TRBJ2-3; 9 bases match TRBD2. The CDR3 extends over 16 amino acids. Trimming removed 0 bases from V and 4 bases from J; junction bases left unmatched: 6. The germline CDR1 and CDR2 sequences are SGHRS and YFSETQ. Here the CDR3 reads CASSLAAGGPPDTQYF. In DNA, the CDR3 is TGCGCCAGCAGCTTGGCGGCGGGGGGGCCCCCAGATACGCAGTATTTT.